This T cell receptor beta chain emerged from a study of T cell responses to AZD1222 COVID-19 vaccine. In the study overall: Second doses were pooled across both intervals (about 4 or about 12 weeks). General study findings and limits: Most donors were white British, females outnumbered males, and clonal diversity was possibly underestimated.

Repertoires were generated with immunoSEQ multiplex PCR, while TCRdb's copy carries only in-frame clones and drops some. This table holds around 180,000 clones, 85% to 90% found once. As to this clone: The antigen remains undetermined.

The clonotype comes from an adult in good health. Sequencing was performed on peripheral blood, taken on day 0 of AZD1222 vaccination.

CDR3 sequence (DNA): TGTGCCAGTAGTTGGTCCGAGACCCAGTACTTC. Encoded protein: CASSWSETQYF. The chain has TRBV19 and TRBJ2-5; D gene uncertain. There are 11 residues in the CDR3. In germline, CDR1 is LNHDA, CDR2 SQIVND (reference sequence). V was shortened by 5 bases and J by 5 bases, with 6 bases between the two germline ends.